This T cell receptor (beta chain) was retrieved from a study of T cells in localized non-small cell lung cancer. Study outcomes and limitations: For the top 100 tumor clones, a median approximately 50 also appeared in adjacent lung. Prolonged overall survival went with higher T cell density in the blood. Uninvolved nearby lung showed the greatest T cell clonality, exceeding that found in tumor.

This clone was detected only once. Its antigen is still unknown. CDR1 and CDR2 from the germline V gene are LGHNA and YNFKEQ. This CDR3 is 13 amino acids long. Trimming pared 5 bases from V and 5 bases from J, leaving 12 bases between. Generated by immunoSEQ multiplex PCR, the TCRdb table keeps only in-frame clones and is missing some. The sample contains almost 40,000 clones, roughly 77% of which appear only once. The clonotype comes from a woman aged 40-70 years with stage II squamous cell lung carcinoma. The sample in question was PBMCs, obtained before any cancer treatment. The rearrangement links TRBV4-2 to TRBJ2-5; D gene unclear. The CDR3: CASSLETAETQYF. The CDR3 DNA is TGTGCCAGCAGCTTGGAGACGGCGGAGACCCAGTACTTC.